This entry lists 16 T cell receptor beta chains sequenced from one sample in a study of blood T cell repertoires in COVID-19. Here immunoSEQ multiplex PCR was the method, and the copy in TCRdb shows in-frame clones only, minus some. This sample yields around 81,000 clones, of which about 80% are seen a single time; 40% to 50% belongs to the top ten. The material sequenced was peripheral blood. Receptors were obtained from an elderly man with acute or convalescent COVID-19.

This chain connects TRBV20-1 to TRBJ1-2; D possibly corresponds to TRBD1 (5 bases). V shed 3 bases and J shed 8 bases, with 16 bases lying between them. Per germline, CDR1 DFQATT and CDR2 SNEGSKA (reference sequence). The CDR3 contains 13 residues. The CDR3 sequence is CSASTYGARGYTF. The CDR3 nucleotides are TGCAGTGCTAGTACCTATGGGGCCCGGGGCTACACCTTC.

The CDR3, as DNA: TGTGCCACCAGTGACCCGACATTACCGGGACTAGCGGGGGGGGATACGCAGTATTTT. Amino acids: CATSDPTLPGLAGGDTQYF. This chain uses TRBV24-1 with TRBJ2-3, with TRBD2 identical over 16 bases. J gave up 6 bases and V 4 bases, and 12 bases lay outside the gene matches. The germline V gene has CDR1 KGHDR and CDR2 SFDVKD. The CDR3 contains 19 residues.

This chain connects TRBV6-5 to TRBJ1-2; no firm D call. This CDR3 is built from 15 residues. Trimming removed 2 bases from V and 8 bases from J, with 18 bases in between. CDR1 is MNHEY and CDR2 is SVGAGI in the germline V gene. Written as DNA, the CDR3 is TGTGCCAGCAGTTACAGCGGGGTAAAATCGTACGGCTACACCTTC. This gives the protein CASSYSGVKSYGYTF.

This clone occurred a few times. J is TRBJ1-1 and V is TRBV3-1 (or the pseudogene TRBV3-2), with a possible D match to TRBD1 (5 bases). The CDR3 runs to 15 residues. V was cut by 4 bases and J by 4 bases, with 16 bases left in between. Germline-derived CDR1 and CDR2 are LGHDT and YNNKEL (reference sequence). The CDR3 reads CASSPMIGGVTEAFF. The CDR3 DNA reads TGTGCCAGCAGCCCTATGATCGGGGGGGTCACTGAAGCTTTCTTT.

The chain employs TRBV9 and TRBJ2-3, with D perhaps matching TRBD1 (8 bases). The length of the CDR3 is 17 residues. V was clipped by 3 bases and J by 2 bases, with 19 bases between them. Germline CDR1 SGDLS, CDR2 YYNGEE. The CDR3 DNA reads TGTGCCAGCAGCGCAGGGGGCTCGCGGGGGATCACAGATACGCAGTATTTT. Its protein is CASSAGGSRGITDTQYF.

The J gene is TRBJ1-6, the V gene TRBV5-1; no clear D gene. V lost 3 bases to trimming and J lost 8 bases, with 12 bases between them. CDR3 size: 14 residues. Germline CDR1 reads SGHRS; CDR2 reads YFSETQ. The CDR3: CASSSEPDYSPLHF. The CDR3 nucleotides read TGCGCCAGCAGCTCGGAGCCTGATTATTCACCCCTCCACTTT.

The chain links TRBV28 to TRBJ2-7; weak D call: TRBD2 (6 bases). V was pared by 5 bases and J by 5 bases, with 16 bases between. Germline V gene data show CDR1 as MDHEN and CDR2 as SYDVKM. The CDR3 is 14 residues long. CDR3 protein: CASSADLEGDEQYF. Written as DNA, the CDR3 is TGTGCCAGCAGTGCCGACTTGGAGGGCGACGAGCAGTACTTC.

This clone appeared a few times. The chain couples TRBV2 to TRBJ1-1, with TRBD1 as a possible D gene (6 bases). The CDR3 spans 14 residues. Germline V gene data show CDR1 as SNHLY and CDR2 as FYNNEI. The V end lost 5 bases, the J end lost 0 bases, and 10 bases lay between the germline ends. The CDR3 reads CASSLDRLNTEAFF. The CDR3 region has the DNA TGTGCCAGCAGTCTCGACAGGCTGAACACTGAAGCTTTCTTT.

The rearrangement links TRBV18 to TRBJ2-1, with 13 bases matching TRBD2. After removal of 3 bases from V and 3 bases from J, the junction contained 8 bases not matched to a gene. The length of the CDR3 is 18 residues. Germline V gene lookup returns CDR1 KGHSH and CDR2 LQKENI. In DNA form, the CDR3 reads TGTGCCAGCTCACCTGGGACTAGCGGGGTCGTAATCTACAATGAGCAGTTCTTC. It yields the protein CASSPGTSGVVIYNEQFF.

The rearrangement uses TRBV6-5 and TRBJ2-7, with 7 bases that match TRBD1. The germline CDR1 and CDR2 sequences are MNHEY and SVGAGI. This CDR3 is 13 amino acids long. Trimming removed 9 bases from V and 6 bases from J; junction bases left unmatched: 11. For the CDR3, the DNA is TGTGCCAGTACAGGGGCGTCCCCTTCCGAGCAGTACTTC. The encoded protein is CASTGASPSEQYF.

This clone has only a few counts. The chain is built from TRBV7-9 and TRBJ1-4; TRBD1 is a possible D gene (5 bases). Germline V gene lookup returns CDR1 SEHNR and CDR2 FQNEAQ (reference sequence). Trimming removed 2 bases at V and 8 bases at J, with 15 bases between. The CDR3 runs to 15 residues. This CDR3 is CASSLLARVDEKLFF. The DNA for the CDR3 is TGTGCCAGCAGCTTATTAGCCAGGGTAGACGAAAAACTGTTTTTT.

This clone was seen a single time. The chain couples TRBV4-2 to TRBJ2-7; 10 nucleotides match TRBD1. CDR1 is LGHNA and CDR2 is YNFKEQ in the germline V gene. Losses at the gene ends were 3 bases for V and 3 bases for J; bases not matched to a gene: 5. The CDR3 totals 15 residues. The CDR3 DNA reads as TGTGCCAGCAGCCAGGGACAGGGGTTGTTCTACGAGCAGTACTTC. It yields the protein CASSQGQGLFYEQYF.

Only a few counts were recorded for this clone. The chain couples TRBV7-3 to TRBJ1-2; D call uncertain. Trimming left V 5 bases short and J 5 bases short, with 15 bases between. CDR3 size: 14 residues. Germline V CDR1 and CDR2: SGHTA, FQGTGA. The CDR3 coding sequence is TGTGCCAGCAGCCGAGCACCGGGTGCTTATGGCTACACCTTC. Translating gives CASSRAPGAYGYTF.

CDR3 sequence: CASSMGTRVGYNQPQHF. DNA of the CDR3: TGTGCCAGTAGTATGGGGACAAGGGTAGGCTACAATCAGCCCCAGCATTTT. The rearrangement uses TRBV19 and TRBJ1-5; a possible D gene is TRBD1 (6 bases). Per the germline V gene, CDR1 is LNHDA and CDR2 is SQIVND (reference sequence). Trimming took 3 bases from V and 3 from J, leaving 18 bases between them. The CDR3 totals 17 residues.

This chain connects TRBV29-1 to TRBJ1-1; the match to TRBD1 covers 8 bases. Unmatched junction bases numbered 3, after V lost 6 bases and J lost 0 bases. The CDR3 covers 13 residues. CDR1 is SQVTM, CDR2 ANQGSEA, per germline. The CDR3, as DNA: TGCAGCGTCGGGGACAGGTTGAACACTGAAGCTTTCTTT. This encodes CSVGDRLNTEAFF.

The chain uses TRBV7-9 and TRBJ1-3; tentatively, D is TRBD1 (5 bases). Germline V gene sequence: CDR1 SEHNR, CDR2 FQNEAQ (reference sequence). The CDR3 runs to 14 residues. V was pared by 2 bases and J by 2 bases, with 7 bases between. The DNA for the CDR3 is TGTGCCAGCAGCTTACCAGGGCCTGGAAACACCATATATTTT. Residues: CASSLPGPGNTIYF.